This T cell receptor (beta chain) originates from a study of T cells in localized non-small cell lung cancer. This CDR3 region has 15 residues. Germline V gene data show CDR1 as SNHLY and CDR2 as FYNNEI. Trimming cost V 1 base and J 1 base, with 8 bases left between them. As to this clone: What it binds is not known.

Sequencing used immunoSEQ multiplex PCR; TCRdb keeps in-frame clones, though not all of them. The sample lists about 43,000 clones; 75% to 95% were seen once. General study findings and limits: Uninvolved adjacent lung had more T cell clonality than any other tissue, topping tumor. Without multi-region sequencing, intratumor heterogeneity could not be excluded.

The TCR comes from a woman aged 40 to 75 with stage II lung adenocarcinoma. Sequences were derived from PBMCs, sampled before any cancer treatment. V gene TRBV2 combines with J gene TRBJ1-5; D uncertain. In nucleotides, the CDR3 is TGTGCCAGCAGTGAAGAGGTGGTGAGCAATCAGCCCCAGCATTTT. This codes for CASSEEVVSNQPQHF.